This is a list of T cell receptor beta chains from one sample in a study of blood T cell repertoires in COVID-19. The data were produced by immunoSEQ multiplex PCR, yet TCRdb's version contains in-frame clones alone and is incomplete. The table has hundreds of thousands of clones, around 90% seen once; the top ten hold about 2.2%. The source material was peripheral blood. The receptors here all came from a woman between 50 and 59 years old who had recovered from COVID-19. The CDR3 runs from the conserved cysteine through the conserved F or W. D genes are given only for firm matches. Clone size, where shown, is once, few, many, or a class for clones that have expanded.

J: TRBJ1-1
size: -
D: -
V: TRBV6-5
DNA: TGTGCCAGCAGTTACCATCCGGGGAGTGAAGCTTTCTTT
CDR3: CASSYHPGSEAFF

J: TRBJ1-1
size: once
D: -
V: TRBV7-2
DNA: TGTGCCAGCAGCTTGGACAGATTGGGGCAAGCTTTCTTT
CDR3: CASSLDRLGQAFF

J: TRBJ1-2
size: -
D: -
V: TRBV25-1
DNA: TGTGCCACAGCCATGGGAGGTAACTATGGCTACACCTTC
CDR3: CATAMGGNYGYTF

J: TRBJ2-3
size: -
D: TRBD2
V: TRBV4-1
DNA: TGCGCCAGCAGCGACGGAGCGGGAGGGTACACAGATACGCAGTATTTT
CDR3: CASSDGAGGYTDTQYF

J: TRBJ2-3
size: -
D: TRBD2
V: TRBV29-1
DNA: TGCAGCGTTGTTGCCTCCCGCGGGAGGGGAGATACGCAGTATTTT
CDR3: CSVVASRGRGDTQYF

J: TRBJ2-5
size: few
D: -
V: TRBV5-1
DNA: TGCGCCAGCAGCGTTCCGGGGAGTAGCAAGACCCAGTACTTC
CDR3: CASSVPGSSKTQYF

J: TRBJ2-6
size: -
D: TRBD1
V: TRBV10-3
DNA: TGTGCCATCAGTGAGCCTAATACCGGGACAGGGGAAGTTGGGGCCAACGTCCTGACTTTC
CDR3: CAISEPNTGTGEVGANVLTF

J: TRBJ1-1
size: -
D: -
V: TRBV7-2
DNA: TGTGCCAGCAGCTTAATAAGGGGTAACACTGAAGCTTTCTTT
CDR3: CASSLIRGNTEAFF

J: TRBJ2-2
size: many
D: -
V: TRBV6-4
DNA: TGTGCCAGCAGCCTAGGGAGCACCGGGGAGCTGTTTTTT
CDR3: CASSLGSTGELFF

J: TRBJ2-5
size: -
D: TRBD2
V: TRBV7-2
DNA: TGTGCCAGCAGCTTGGGACTAGCGGGAGCGGAGACCCAGTACTTC
CDR3: CASSLGLAGAETQYF

J: TRBJ1-1
size: many
D: -
V: TRBV7-9
DNA: TGTGCCAGCAGCCCCATTCCCGACAGTGCTTTCTTT
CDR3: CASSPIPDSAFF

J: TRBJ1-1
size: -
D: -
V: TRBV21-1
DNA: TGTGCCAGCAGCTGTAACCGGGACATAGGAACTGAAGCTTTCTTT
CDR3: CASSCNRDIGTEAFF

J: TRBJ2-7
size: -
D: -
V: TRBV21-1
DNA: TGTGCCAGCAGTCGCACTCAAACTCCCGCGGAGTCCTACGAGCAGTACTTC
CDR3: CASSRTQTPAESYEQYF

J: TRBJ2-5
size: -
D: -
V: TRBV13
DNA: TGTGCCAGCAGCCCTCGACTGAACCAAGAGACCCAGTACTTC
CDR3: CASSPRLNQETQYF

J: TRBJ1-2
size: -
D: TRBD1
V: TRBV4-3
DNA: TGCGCCAGCAGCCAAGCCCTGGACAGGTATGGCTACACCTTC
CDR3: CASSQALDRYGYTF

J: TRBJ2-2
size: -
D: TRBD2
V: TRBV19
DNA: TGTGCCAGTAGTAAGGGACTAGCGGGTACCGGGGAGCTGTTTTTT
CDR3: CASSKGLAGTGELFF

J: TRBJ2-2
size: -
D: -
V: TRBV5-4
DNA: TGTGCCAGCAGTCAATACACCGGGGAGCTGTTTTTT
CDR3: CASSQYTGELFF

J: TRBJ1-1
size: -
D: -
V: TRBV7-9
DNA: TGTGCCAGCAGCTTAGGGAGGTCGGGCACTGAAGCTTTCTTT
CDR3: CASSLGRSGTEAFF

J: TRBJ2-7
size: -
D: -
V: TRBV9
DNA: TGTGCCAGCACCCGGGGGGCATCCATCGAAAGTTACGAGCAGTACTTC
CDR3: CASTRGASIESYEQYF

J: TRBJ2-1
size: once
D: -
V: TRBV19
DNA: TGTGCCAGTAGTGGTGGCTTCGAGCAGTTCTTC
CDR3: CASSGGFEQFF

J: TRBJ1-2
size: -
D: -
V: TRBV7-2
DNA: TGTGCCAGCAGCTTAGAGGGGAACTATGGCTACACCTTC
CDR3: CASSLEGNYGYTF

J: TRBJ1-1
size: once
D: -
V: TRBV5-1
DNA: TGCGCCAGCAGCTTGGCAGGGGCCCCAAGAACTGAAGCTTTCTTT
CDR3: CASSLAGAPRTEAFF

J: TRBJ1-1
size: -
D: TRBD1
V: TRBV7-9
DNA: TGTGCCAGCAGCTCGGGAGGGACAGGGGCTTTCTTT
CDR3: CASSSGGTGAFF

J: TRBJ2-7
size: -
D: -
V: TRBV30
DNA: TGTGCCTGGAGTGTAAGTCGGACTACCTACGAGCAGTACTTC
CDR3: CAWSVSRTTYEQYF

J: TRBJ1-5
size: few
D: -
V: TRBV6-1
DNA: TGTGCCAGCAGTGTTATTACAGGGCGAGGCAATCAGCCCCAGCATTTT
CDR3: CASSVITGRGNQPQHF

J: TRBJ1-2
size: -
D: TRBD1
V: TRBV5-1
DNA: TGCGCCAGCAGCGTGACGGGACAGGGAACCTTCTATGGCTACACCTTC
CDR3: CASSVTGQGTFYGYTF

J: TRBJ2-7
size: once
D: -
V: TRBV19
DNA: TGTGCCAGTACCGACAGCTGGGAGCAGTACTTC
CDR3: CASTDSWEQYF

J: TRBJ2-3
size: -
D: -
V: TRBV28
DNA: TGTGCCAGCAGTTTAGCGGGGATCACAGATACGCAGTATTTT
CDR3: CASSLAGITDTQYF

J: TRBJ2-7
size: -
D: TRBD2
V: TRBV7-9
DNA: TGTGCCAGCAGCCCCGGGGCTAGCGGGGGATACGAGCAGTACTTC
CDR3: CASSPGASGGYEQYF

J: TRBJ1-3
size: once
D: -
V: TRBV19
DNA: TGTGCCAGTTCTCCGCGGGACTCTGGAAACACCATATATTTT
CDR3: CASSPRDSGNTIYF

J: TRBJ1-1
size: -
D: TRBD1
V: TRBV18
DNA: TGTGCCAGCTCGGAACAGACAGGGATGAACACTGAAGCTTTCTTT
CDR3: CASSEQTGMNTEAFF

J: TRBJ2-7
size: -
D: TRBD2
V: TRBV27
DNA: TGTGCCAGCAGGGGACTAGCGGGGACCTACGAGCAGTACTTC
CDR3: CASRGLAGTYEQYF

J: TRBJ1-5
size: -
D: TRBD1
V: TRBV7-8
DNA: TGTGCCAGCAGCTTAATACAGGGGTGGACCAATCAGCCCCAGCATTTT
CDR3: CASSLIQGWTNQPQHF

J: TRBJ2-1
size: -
D: -
V: TRBV10-3
DNA: TGTGCCATCAAACCCAGGGATCGGTCGGACAATGAGCAGTTCTTC
CDR3: CAIKPRDRSDNEQFF

J: TRBJ2-2
size: -
D: TRBD2
V: TRBV7-3
DNA: TGTGCCAGCAGCTCAATAGCGGGAGGGGTCACCGGGGAGCTGTTTTTT
CDR3: CASSSIAGGVTGELFF

J: TRBJ2-3
size: -
D: TRBD2
V: TRBV5-1
DNA: TGCGCCAGCAGCTTCGGCACTAGCGGTACAGATACGCAGTATTTT
CDR3: CASSFGTSGTDTQYF